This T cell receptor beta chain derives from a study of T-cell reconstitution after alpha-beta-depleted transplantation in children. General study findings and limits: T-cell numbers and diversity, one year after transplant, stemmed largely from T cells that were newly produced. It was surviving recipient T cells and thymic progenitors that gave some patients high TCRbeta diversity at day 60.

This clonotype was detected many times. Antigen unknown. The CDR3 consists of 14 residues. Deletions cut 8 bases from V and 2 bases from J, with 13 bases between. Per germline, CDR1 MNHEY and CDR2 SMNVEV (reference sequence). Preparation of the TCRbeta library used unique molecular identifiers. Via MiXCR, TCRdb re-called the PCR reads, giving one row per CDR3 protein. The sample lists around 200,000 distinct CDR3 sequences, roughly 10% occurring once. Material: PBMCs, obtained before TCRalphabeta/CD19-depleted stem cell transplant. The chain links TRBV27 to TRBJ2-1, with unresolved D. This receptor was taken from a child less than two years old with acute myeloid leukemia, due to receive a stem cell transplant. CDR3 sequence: CASAPRLAYNEQFF. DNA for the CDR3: TGTGCCAGCGCTCCTCGGTTGGCCTACAATGAGCAGTTCTTC.